This is a list of T cell receptor beta chains from one sample in a study of blood T cell repertoires in COVID-19. Only in-frame clones appear in the TCRdb table, and some are missing; sequencing was by immunoSEQ multiplex PCR. This sample carries some 170,000 clones, more than 65% of them seen once, and the ten largest clones take about 16%. The source material was PBMCs or T cells enriched from blood (not recorded which). The receptor source for this set is a man aged 45-65 years who had recovered from COVID-19. The CDR3 runs from the conserved cysteine through the conserved F or W. The D gene is left open where the match is weak. Clone size is not always given. Where it is, it says once, few, many or a class for expanded clones.

few	TRBV20-1	TRBJ1-2	.	TGCAGTGCTAGTTGGCGGGGGCTTGGGGGCTACACCTTC	CSASWRGLGGYTF
.	TRBV7-6	TRBJ1-1	.	TGTGCCAGCAGCGATCTCAAGAGGAAGAACACTGAAGCTTTCTTT	CASSDLKRKNTEAFF
.	TRBV30	TRBJ1-1	.	TGTGCCTGGAGCCCCACGGGAACGACACTGAACACTGAAGCTTTCTTT	CAWSPTGTTLNTEAFF
.	TRBV5-1	TRBJ1-2	.	TGCGCCAGCAGCTTGGCCTATTTGCCGGGATCTTCTGGCTACACCTTC	CASSLAYLPGSSGYTF
once	TRBV9	TRBJ1-2	TRBD1	TGTGCCAGCAGTTTTGGACAGGGTATTGGCTATGGCTACACCTTC	CASSFGQGIGYGYTF
.	TRBV6-5	TRBJ1-3	TRBD1	TGTGCCAGCATCAAAGACAGGGCTGGTGACACCATATATTTT	CASIKDRAGDTIYF
.	TRBV6-5	TRBJ1-2	.	TGTGCCAGCATTCCCGGTGACTATGGCTACACCTTC	CASIPGDYGYTF
once	TRBV3-1/TRBV3-2	TRBJ2-7	TRBD2	TGTGCCAGCAGCCAAGACCTGCCGGGACTAGTATCCGAGCAGTACTTC	CASSQDLPGLVSEQYF
.	TRBV5-4	TRBJ1-1	.	TGTGCCAGCACCACCCCCGGGAGGACAGTTTCCACTGAAGCTTTCTTT	CASTTPGRTVSTEAFF
.	TRBV7-2	TRBJ2-7	.	TGTGCCAGCAGCTTACATCTAGGGGGCTACGAGCAGTACTTC	CASSLHLGGYEQYF
.	TRBV19	TRBJ1-5	TRBD1	TGTGCCAGTAAGGAGGACAGGGCGAGCAATCAGCCCCAGCATTTT	CASKEDRASNQPQHF
.	TRBV11-3	TRBJ2-1	TRBD2	TGTGCCAGCAGCTCTAGAGGGACTAGTGGTGAGCAGTTCTTC	CASSSRGTSGEQFF
.	TRBV2	TRBJ1-1	TRBD1	TGTGCCAGCAGTTTGACAGGGGTTGGTGAAGCTTTCTTT	CASSLTGVGEAFF
once	TRBV7-2	TRBJ2-7	.	TGTGCCAGCAGCTTAGGACTTGACGAGCAGTACTTC	CASSLGLDEQYF
once	TRBV7-9	TRBJ2-3	TRBD2	TGTGCCAGCAGCTTAGCGATGTTGGTAGCGGGCATCACAGATACGCAGTATTTT	CASSLAMLVAGITDTQYF
.	TRBV19	TRBJ2-7	.	TGTGCCAGTAGTACGAGGGAAATCACCTACGAGCAGTACTTC	CASSTREITYEQYF
.	TRBV4-1	TRBJ1-6	TRBD1	TGCGCCAGCAGCCAAAGATCTCCCGGGACAGGGGGTTCACCCCTCCACTTT	CASSQRSPGTGGSPLHF
.	TRBV5-1	TRBJ2-3	TRBD2	TGCGCCAGCAGCAACGGGGGGGGCACAGATACGCAGTATTTT	CASSNGGGTDTQYF
.	TRBV19	TRBJ1-2	.	TGTGCCAGTGAAACTTACTCCGGGACAAGGGTCTATGGCTACACCTTC	CASETYSGTRVYGYTF
.	TRBV5-1	TRBJ1-1	.	TGCGCCAGCAGCTTGGGTAGTATCACTGAAGCTTTCTTT	CASSLGSITEAFF
.	TRBV6-5	TRBJ1-2	.	TGTGCCAGCAGCTCGGGGAGCTATGGCTACACCTTC	CASSSGSYGYTF
.	TRBV5-1	TRBJ1-1	.	TGCGCTAGCACGAGAGGGGGGAACACTGAAGCTTTCTTT	CASTRGGNTEAFF
.	TRBV19	TRBJ1-5	.	TGTGCCAGTAGTATCGGACAGTTTAGCAATCAGCCCCAGCATTTT	CASSIGQFSNQPQHF
.	TRBV18	TRBJ2-7	TRBD1	TGTGCCAGCTCACCAACACAGGGGAACTCCGAGCAGTACTTC	CASSPTQGNSEQYF
.	TRBV7-9	TRBJ2-3	TRBD1	TGTGCCAGCAGCTGGGAGACAGGGTCCGCAGATACGCAGTATTTT	CASSWETGSADTQYF
.	TRBV20-1	TRBJ1-2	.	TGCAGTGCCAGTGTTGGCAGGCCCTATGGCTACACCTTC	CSASVGRPYGYTF
once	TRBV11-1	TRBJ1-3	.	TGTGCCAGCAGCTTAGACGGGGGAAGCACCATATATTTT	CASSLDGGSTIYF
.	TRBV9	TRBJ2-7	TRBD2	TGTGCCAGCAGCGTAACCGGGACCAGCGGGGGGGAGCAGTACTTC	CASSVTGTSGGEQYF
.	TRBV3-1/TRBV3-2	TRBJ1-1	.	TGTGCCAGCAGCCAAGAATGGCAGGCATTGTCGCCAGTCGAAGCTTTCTTT	CASSQEWQALSPVEAFF
.	TRBV6-5	TRBJ1-1	.	TGTGCCAGCAGTAATGAGGGGAACACTGAAGCTTTCTTT	CASSNEGNTEAFF
.	TRBV24-1	TRBJ2-5	.	TGTGCCACCAGCCCTGGGAACAGGGAAAAGACCCAGTACTTC	CATSPGNREKTQYF
.	TRBV5-1	TRBJ2-2	.	TGCGCCAGCAGCTTGCGTCCTCAAGCGGGCGATACCGGGGAGCTGTTTTTT	CASSLRPQAGDTGELFF
.	TRBV5-1	TRBJ1-1	.	TGCGCCAGCAGCTTGGACGGAGAAAACACTGAAGCTTTCTTT	CASSLDGENTEAFF
few	TRBV6-2/TRBV6-3	TRBJ2-7	.	TGTGCCAGCAGCGAACCGATCTGGACAGCCCTGTTCTACGAGCAGTACTTC	CASSEPIWTALFYEQYF
once	TRBV28	TRBJ1-5	.	TGTGCCAGCAGTTTAACATTTAGCAATCAGCCCCAGCATTTT	CASSLTFSNQPQHF
.	TRBV6-5	TRBJ1-5	.	TGTGCCAGCAGCACGCGGGGGGATCAGCCCCAGCATTTT	CASSTRGDQPQHF
.	TRBV5-4	TRBJ1-1	.	TGTGCCAGCTCCGGGGGGGGCTGGGTAACTGAAGCTTTCTTT	CASSGGGWVTEAFF
.	TRBV7-9	TRBJ1-5	.	TGTGCCAGCACGAGCGGGGGTGGATCCCTCAATCAGCCCCAGCATTTT	CASTSGGGSLNQPQHF
.	TRBV21-1	TRBJ1-3	.	TGTGCCAGCAGCAAACCTCATCTAACAGGGGGCTCCGGAAACACCATATATTTT	CASSKPHLTGGSGNTIYF
few	TRBV11-2	TRBJ1-1	.	TGTGCCAGCAGCCCCGGGATTACTGAAGCTTTCTTT	CASSPGITEAFF
once	TRBV5-1	TRBJ1-5	.	TGCGCCAGCAGTTCTGTCCCAGGGGCCAATCAGCCCCAGCATTTT	CASSSVPGANQPQHF
.	TRBV5-1	TRBJ2-1	.	TGCGCCAGCAGCTTGTTTCGGGGTTACAATGAGCAGTTCTTC	CASSLFRGYNEQFF
.	TRBV12-3/TRBV12-4	TRBJ2-7	.	TGTGCCAGCAGTTTTGGCGGGGTCCAGACGCAGTACTTC	CASSFGGVQTQYF
.	TRBV10-3	TRBJ1-2	.	TGTGCCATCAGTGACGGGACACAAATTGGCTACACCTTC	CAISDGTQIGYTF
.	TRBV6-1	TRBJ2-2	.	TGTGCCAGCAGTGAGAACTCCTGGGAGCTGTTTTTT	CASSENSWELFF
few	TRBV27	TRBJ2-3	TRBD2	TGTGCCAGCAGTACCTGGGGCGGGGGGGCGGATACGCAGTATTTT	CASSTWGGGADTQYF